The rows below give T cell receptor beta chains drawn from one sample of a study of beta chain features in type 1 diabetes. Sequencing was performed with immunoSEQ multiplex PCR; in TCRdb, only in-frame clones are kept and a portion is missing. The table has about 360,000 clones, 10% to 15% seen once. What was sequenced was naive CD4+ T cells from blood. These receptors all stem from a man in his late teens or twenties in good health. Both conserved end residues are part of each CDR3. The D gene is left open where the match is weak. Rows give clone size only sometimes, using once, few, many, or a class for an expanded clone.

NA,TRBJ1-1,TRBV7-8,NA,CASSADRNTEAFF,TGTGCCAGCAGCGCGGACAGGAACACTGAAGCTTTCTTT
NA,TRBJ1-5,TRBV5-4,NA,CASSLDPGNQPQHF,TGTGCCAGCAGCTTGGACCCAGGCAATCAGCCCCAGCATTTT
NA,TRBJ2-2,TRBV30,NA,CAWGGSITGELFF,TGTGCCTGGGGAGGGTCTATCACCGGGGAGCTGTTTTTT
NA,TRBJ2-1,TRBV7-2,NA,CASSLVSLEAAGNNEQFF,TGTGCCAGCAGCTTAGTTTCCCTCGAAGCGGCGGGTAACAATGAGCAGTTCTTC
TRBD1,TRBJ1-6,TRBV2,few,CASTRQGITSPLHF,TGTGCCAGCACCCGACAGGGGATTACGTCACCCCTCCACTTT
NA,TRBJ2-7,TRBV28,few,CASLRTDIPYEQYF,TGTGCCAGCTTACGAACGGACATTCCATACGAGCAGTACTTC
TRBD2,TRBJ2-5,TRBV7-9,NA,CASSLGASGEEETQYF,TGTGCCAGCAGCTTAGGCGCTAGCGGGGAAGAAGAGACCCAGTACTTC
NA,TRBJ2-4,TRBV23-1,few,CASSQAHLGKLAKNIQYF,TGCGCCAGCAGTCAGGCTCATCTGGGCAAACTAGCCAAAAACATTCAGTACTTC
TRBD1,TRBJ1-6,TRBV30,NA,CAWSRDRGLGSPLHF,TGTGCCTGGAGTCGGGACAGGGGGCTCGGGTCACCCCTCCACTTT
NA,TRBJ2-7,TRBV28,NA,CASSLRAPLGEQYF,TGTGCCAGCAGCCTCAGGGCTCCTCTGGGGGAGCAGTACTTC
TRBD1,TRBJ2-5,TRBV29-1,NA,CSVRRTGGGETQYF,TGCAGCGTCCGTAGGACAGGGGGCGGGGAGACCCAGTACTTC
NA,TRBJ2-4,TRBV28,few,CASGKTGAKNIQYF,TGTGCCAGCGGAAAGACAGGCGCCAAAAACATTCAGTACTTC
TRBD1,TRBJ2-3,TRBV5-4,NA,CASSLPGQAEIVAQYF,TGTGCCAGCAGCCTTCCCGGACAGGCCGAAATAGTTGCGCAGTATTTT
TRBD1,TRBJ1-1,TRBV9,NA,CASSVATTGSVMNTEAFF,TGTGCCAGCAGCGTAGCAACGACAGGGAGCGTTATGAACACTGAAGCTTTCTTT
NA,TRBJ1-2,TRBV30,few,CAWTAGGKDYGYTF,TGTGCCTGGACCGCCGGGGGTAAGGACTATGGCTACACCTTC
NA,TRBJ2-3,TRBV27,NA,CASSLGRRDTQYF,TGTGCCAGCAGTTTAGGGCGGAGGGATACGCAGTATTTT
NA,TRBJ2-3,TRBV4-1,few,CASSPTGRSTDTQYF,TGCGCCAGCAGCCCGACAGGGAGGAGCACAGATACGCAGTATTTT
NA,TRBJ2-3,TRBV13,NA,CASSSYGATFEDTQYF,TGTGCCAGCAGCTCCTATGGGGCTACCTTTGAAGATACGCAGTATTTT